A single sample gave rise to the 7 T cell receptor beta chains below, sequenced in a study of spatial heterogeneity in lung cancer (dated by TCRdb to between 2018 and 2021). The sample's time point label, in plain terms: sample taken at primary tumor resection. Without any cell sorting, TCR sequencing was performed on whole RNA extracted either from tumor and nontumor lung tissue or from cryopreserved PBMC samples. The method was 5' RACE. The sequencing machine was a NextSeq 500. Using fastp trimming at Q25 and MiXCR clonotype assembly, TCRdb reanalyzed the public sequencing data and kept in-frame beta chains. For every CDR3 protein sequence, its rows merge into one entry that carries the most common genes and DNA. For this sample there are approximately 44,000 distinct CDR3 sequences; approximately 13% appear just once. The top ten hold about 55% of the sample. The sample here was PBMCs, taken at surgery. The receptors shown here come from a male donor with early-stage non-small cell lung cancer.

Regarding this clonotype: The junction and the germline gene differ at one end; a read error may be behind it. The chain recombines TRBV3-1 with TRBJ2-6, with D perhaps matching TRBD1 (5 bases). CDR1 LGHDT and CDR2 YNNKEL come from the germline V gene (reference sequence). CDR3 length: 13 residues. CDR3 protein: CATSRSGANVLPF. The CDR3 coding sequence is TGTGCCACTTCCCGCTCTGGGGCCAACGTCCTGCCTTTC.

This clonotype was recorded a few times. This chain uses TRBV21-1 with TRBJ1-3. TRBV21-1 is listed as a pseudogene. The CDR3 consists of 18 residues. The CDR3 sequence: CASSKKPRETSSGNTIYF. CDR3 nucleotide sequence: TGTGCCAGCAGCAAAAAGCCGAGGGAGACGAGCTCTGGAAACACCATATATTTT.

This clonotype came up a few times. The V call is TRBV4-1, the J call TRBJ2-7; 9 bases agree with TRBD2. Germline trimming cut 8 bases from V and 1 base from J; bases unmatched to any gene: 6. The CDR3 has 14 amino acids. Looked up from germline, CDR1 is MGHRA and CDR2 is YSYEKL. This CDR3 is CASSRTSVSYEQYF. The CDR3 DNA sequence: TGCGCCAGCTCCCGGACTAGCGTTTCCTACGAGCAGTACTTC.

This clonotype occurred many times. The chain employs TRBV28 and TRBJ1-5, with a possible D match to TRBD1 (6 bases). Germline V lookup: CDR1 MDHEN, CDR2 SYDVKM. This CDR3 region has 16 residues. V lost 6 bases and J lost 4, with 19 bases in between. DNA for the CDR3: TGTGCCAGCAGCTTTAATACAGGGACCGGTAATCAGCCCCAGCATTTT. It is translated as CASSFNTGTGNQPQHF.

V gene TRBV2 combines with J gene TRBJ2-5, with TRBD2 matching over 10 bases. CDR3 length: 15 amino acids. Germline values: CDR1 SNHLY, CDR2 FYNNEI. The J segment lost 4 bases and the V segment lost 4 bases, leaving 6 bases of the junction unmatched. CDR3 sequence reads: CASSALAGVGETQYF. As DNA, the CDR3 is TGTGCCAGCAGTGCTCTAGCGGGGGTAGGAGAGACCCAGTACTTC.

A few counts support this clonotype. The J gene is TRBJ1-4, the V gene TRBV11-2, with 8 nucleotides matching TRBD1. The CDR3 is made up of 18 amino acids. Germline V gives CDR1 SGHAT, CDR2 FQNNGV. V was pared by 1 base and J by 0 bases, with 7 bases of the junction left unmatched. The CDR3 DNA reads TGTGCCAGCAGCTTAGGGGCAGGGGGCTCGGCAACTAATGAAAAACTGTTTTTT. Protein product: CASSLGAGGSATNEKLFF. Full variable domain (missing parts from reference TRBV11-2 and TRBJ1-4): EAGVAQSPRYKIIEKRQSVAFWCNPISGHATLYWYQQILGQGPKLLIQFQNNGVVDDSQLPKDRFSAERLKGVDSTLKIQPAKLEDSAVYLCASSLGAGGSATNEKLFFGSGTQLSVL.

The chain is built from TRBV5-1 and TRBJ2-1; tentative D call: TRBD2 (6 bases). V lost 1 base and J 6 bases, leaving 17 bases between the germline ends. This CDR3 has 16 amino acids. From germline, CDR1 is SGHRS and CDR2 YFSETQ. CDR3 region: CASSLRPGEIGNEQFF. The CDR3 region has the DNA TGCGCCAGCAGCTTGCGGCCGGGGGAGATTGGCAATGAGCAGTTCTTC.